The 22 T cell receptor beta chains reported below all come from one sample, sequenced in a study of cytomegalovirus exposure and HLA in healthy donors. This PCR relied on a set of 60 Vbeta primers and 13 Jbeta primers. The method was immunoSEQ multiplex PCR; TCRdb's version includes in-frame clones alone and lacks a portion of them. This table holds about 100,000 clones, 65% to 85% found once. The sequenced sample was PBMCs. All receptors derive from a middle-aged man in good health and CMV-seronegative.

The genes are TRBV28 and TRBJ1-2, with TRBD1 matching 8 bases. Germline V gene sequence: CDR1 MDHEN, CDR2 SYDVKM. This CDR3 region has 12 residues. Unmatched junction bases numbered 7, after V lost 8 bases and J lost 8 bases. CDR3 bases: TGTGCCAGCTGGGTTACAGGGGGGGGCTACACCTTC. Translated: CASWVTGGGYTF.

The chain combines TRBV7-2 with TRBJ1-2; the D gene is possibly TRBD1 (6 bases). The CDR3 runs 16 residues. Trimming took off 5 bases at V and 2 bases at J, with 18 bases between the two ends. CDR1 and CDR2 from the germline V gene are SGHTA and FQGNSA. CDR3 region: CASSRPGGTKNYGYTF. CDR3 bases: TGTGCCAGCAGCCGACCGGGGGGCACGAAAAACTATGGCTACACCTTC.

This clone was recorded only once. The chain couples TRBV10-3 to TRBJ1-5; 7 bases fit TRBD1. Trimming cost V 6 bases and J 0 bases; bases outside gene matches: 2. There are 14 residues in the CDR3. Germline values: CDR1 ENHRY, CDR2 SYGVKD. The chain's CDR3 is CAIRDRDSNQPQHF. Written as DNA, the CDR3 is TGTGCCATCAGAGACAGGGATAGCAATCAGCCCCAGCATTTT.

This clone was recorded only once. This chain connects TRBV6-1 to TRBJ1-5; D may be TRBD1 (6 bases). The ends were cut back, 3 bases at V and 2 bases at J, with 11 bases in the middle. The CDR3 spans 15 residues. CDR1 is MNHNS and CDR2 is SASEGT in the germline V gene. The CDR3 coding sequence is TGTGCCAGCAGTGAGGGGGCGCGGGGCAATCAGCCCCAGCATTTT. Translation gives CASSEGARGNQPQHF.

The chain carries TRBV5-4 and TRBJ2-3; D may be TRBD1 (6 bases). V was trimmed by 1 base and J by 5 bases, leaving 14 bases between them. This CDR3 is 15 amino acids long. The germline V gene has CDR1 SGHNT and CDR2 YYREEE (reference sequence). CDR3 sequence (DNA): TGTGCCAGCAGCTTGCAGGCCGTAGGGGGAGATACGCAGTATTTT. This codes for CASSLQAVGGDTQYF.

The chain has TRBV29-1 and TRBJ2-4; 9 bases align to TRBD1. The germline V gene has CDR1 SQVTM and CDR2 ANQGSEA. With 1 base clipped from V and 1 base from J, the junction kept 11 bases outside the gene matches. The length of the CDR3 is 18 residues. The CDR3 DNA is TGCAGCGTTGAAGGCGGGACAGGGAATTCATTGGCCAAAAACATTCAGTACTTC. Translation: CSVEGGTGNSLAKNIQYF.

J is TRBJ2-5 and V is TRBV6-5, with 7 bases lining up with TRBD2. V lost 10 bases and J lost 1; bases outside the gene matches: 9. The V gene's germline CDR1 is MNHEY and CDR2 SVGAGI. This CDR3 region has 14 residues. The CDR3 protein is CAIKRAGPQETQYF. CDR3 sequence (DNA): TGTGCCATTAAACGAGCGGGGCCCCAAGAGACCCAGTACTTC.

The chain employs TRBV7-9 and TRBJ2-5; D unresolved. The V end lost 3 bases, the J end lost 5 bases, and 4 bases lay between the germline ends. Germline lookup yields CDR1 SEHNR and CDR2 FQNEAQ (reference sequence). The CDR3 totals 11 residues. The CDR3 spells CASSFRETQYF. The DNA for the CDR3 is TGTGCCAGCAGCTTCCGGGAGACCCAGTACTTC.

The chain couples TRBV29-1 to TRBJ1-3; TRBD1 agrees at 8 bases. The CDR3 has 18 amino acids. CDR1 is SQVTM, CDR2 ANQGSEA, per germline. Trimming cost V 4 bases and J 0 bases; bases outside gene matches: 14. The CDR3 reads CSVGGGTGKFASGNTIYF. CDR3 in DNA: TGCAGCGTTGGAGGTGGGACAGGCAAGTTCGCCTCTGGAAACACCATATATTTT.

The chain links TRBV18 to TRBJ1-1, with TRBD1 as a possible D gene (5 bases). The CDR3 totals 12 residues. Trimming took off 5 bases at V and 8 bases at J, with 12 bases between the two ends. Looked up from germline, CDR1 is KGHSH and CDR2 is LQKENI. The CDR3 sequence is CASSGEGVEAFF. The CDR3 coding sequence is TGTGCCAGCTCAGGGGAAGGGGTAGAAGCTTTCTTT.

This clone turned up a few times. The chain uses TRBV9 and TRBJ2-3; 7 bases are shared with TRBD2. V shed 2 bases, J shed 0 bases, and the junction held 9 bases outside the gene matches. The CDR3 is made up of 17 amino acids. In germline, CDR1 is SGDLS, CDR2 YYNGEE. CDR3: CASSVQPLATSTDTQYF. CDR3 coding DNA: TGTGCCAGCAGCGTCCAACCACTAGCGACTAGCACAGATACGCAGTATTTT.

The J gene is TRBJ1-3, the V gene TRBV4-3; TRBD1 might be the D (5 bases). Per germline, CDR1 LGHNA and CDR2 YSLEER. V lost 1 base and J 0 bases, leaving 10 bases between the germline ends. The CDR3 contains 16 residues. Here the CDR3 reads CASSQALQGSGNTIYF. The CDR3 DNA follows: TGCGCCAGCAGCCAAGCCCTTCAGGGCTCTGGAAACACCATATATTTT.

The chain has TRBV7-2 and TRBJ2-1, with 7 bases that match TRBD2. CDR3 size: 15 residues. The V gene's germline CDR1 is SGHTA and CDR2 FQGNSA. V shed 1 base and J 6 bases; nucleotides not matched to a gene: 6. The DNA of the CDR3 is TGTGCCAGCAGCTTAGAAGCGACTAGCCGCAATGAGCAGTTCTTC. It encodes CASSLEATSRNEQFF.

The rearrangement joins TRBV5-1 to TRBJ1-1; 7 nucleotides line up with TRBD1. Germline V gene lookup returns CDR1 SGHRS and CDR2 YFSETQ. With 8 bases clipped from V and 0 bases from J, the junction kept 4 bases outside the gene matches. The CDR3 length is 13 residues. The CDR3 loop reads CASKTGMNTEAFF. CDR3 DNA sequence: TGCGCCAGTAAGACAGGGATGAACACTGAAGCTTTCTTT.

To note about this clone: The junction does not match germline at one end; this may be a read error. Additional DNA sequences in this sample encode the identical CDR3. This rearrangement joins TRBV6-1 to TRBJ1-3; D may be TRBD1 (5 bases). CDR1 and CDR2 from the germline V gene are MNHNS and SASEGT. The CDR3 contains 15 residues. CDR3 sequence (DNA): TGTGCCAGCAGTGAAGCAAGGGGAATTGGAAACACCATATACTTT. It encodes CASSEARGIGNTIYF.

The chain is built from TRBV2 and TRBJ1-4; no clear D gene. Germline V gene lookup returns CDR1 SNHLY and CDR2 FYNNEI. Trimming pared 6 bases from V and 7 bases from J, leaving 12 bases between. The CDR3 length is 13 residues. CDR3 bases: TGTGCCAGCAGCAACAGATTGGCTGAAAAACTGTTTTTT. It yields the protein CASSNRLAEKLFF.

CDR3 nucleotides: TGCAGCGGAAGGAATCAGGGTCACGAGCAGTACTTC. Encoded protein: CSGRNQGHEQYF. The J gene is TRBJ2-7, the V gene TRBV29-1, with D perhaps matching TRBD1 (5 bases). V shed 7 bases and J shed 5 bases, with 15 bases lying between them. The germline CDR1 and CDR2 sequences are SQVTM and ANQGSEA. The CDR3 sequence is 12 residues long.

The genes are TRBV28 and TRBJ1-5; 7 positions agree with TRBD1. With 3 bases clipped from V and 11 bases from J, the junction kept 13 bases outside the gene matches. The CDR3 consists of 15 residues. The germline V gene encodes CDR1 MDHEN and CDR2 SYDVKM. The CDR3 DNA sequence: TGTGCCAGCAGTTTGTACAGGGGCCCCTTCGGGGCCCAGCATTTT. It codes for CASSLYRGPFGAQHF.

A note on this clone: Other DNA sequences in the sample encode the same CDR3. The V call is TRBV6-5, the J call TRBJ2-3; 11 bases line up with TRBD2. CDR3 length: 14 amino acids. Germline-derived CDR1 and CDR2 are MNHEY and SVGAGI. J gave up 5 bases and V 7 bases, and 5 bases lay outside the gene matches. As DNA, the CDR3 is TGTGCCAGCACTCCACTAGCGGGAGAAGATACGCAGTATTTT. Its translation is CASTPLAGEDTQYF.

The V and J genes are TRBV9 and TRBJ1-3; no firm D call. The CDR3 has 14 residues. With 2 bases removed from V and 2 bases from J, the gap between germline ends came to 8 bases. Germline loops: CDR1 SGDLS, CDR2 YYNGEE. The DNA of the CDR3 is TGTGCCAGCAGCGTCAATCTAGCTGGAAACACCATATATTTT. It translates to CASSVNLAGNTIYF. Full variable domain (outside the CDR3, taken from reference TRBV9 and TRBJ1-3): DSGVTQTPKHLITATGQRVTLRCSPRSGDLSVYWYQQSLDQGLQFLIQYYNGEERAKGNILERFSAQQFPDLHSELNLSSLELGDSALYFCASSVNLAGNTIYFGEGSWLTVV.

This chain joins TRBV2 and TRBJ1-4; 7 nucleotides align to TRBD1. From germline, CDR1 is SNHLY and CDR2 FYNNEI. V lost 5 bases to trimming and J lost 6 bases; unmatched junction nucleotides: 6. The CDR3 contains 14 residues. CDR3 bases: TGTGCCAGCAGTCCTCGGGGACAGTATGAAAAACTGTTTTTT. It translates to CASSPRGQYEKLFF.

This clone was counted a single time. V usage is TRBV28 and J usage is TRBJ1-2; D gene unclear. Germline values: CDR1 MDHEN, CDR2 SYDVKM. V was clipped by 3 bases and J by 9 bases, with 14 bases between them. The CDR3 totals 13 residues. The CDR3 spells CASSFLADGSYTF. CDR3 bases: TGTGCCAGCAGTTTCTTGGCGGACGGGAGCTACACCTTC.